Listed below are T cell receptor beta chains from one sample, sequenced in a study of T cell responses to AZD1222 COVID-19 vaccine. The table came from immunoSEQ multiplex PCR; TCRdb's copy has only in-frame clones and leaves some out. There are tens of thousands of clones in the sample; roughly 91% occur only once, and approximately 7% lies in the top ten. The material was peripheral blood, obtained on day 0 of AZD1222 vaccination. These TCRs come from an adult in good health. Both conserved end residues are part of each CDR3. The D gene is left open where the match is weak. Clone size is shown for a subset of rows, as once, few, many or a class of expanded clone.

J gene | clone size | D gene | V gene | CDR3 protein | CDR3 DNA
TRBJ2-6 | . | . | TRBV11-1 | CASSLAPSAGANVLTF | TGTGCCAGCAGCTTAGCCCCTAGCGCTGGGGCCAACGTCCTGACTTTC
TRBJ1-1 | . | . | TRBV11-2 | CASSPFNTEAFF | TGTGCCAGCAGCCCCTTTAACACTGAAGCTTTCTTT
TRBJ2-7 | . | . | TRBV27 | CASRSLYGPRAYEQYF | TGTGCCAGCCGCAGTTTATACGGCCCCAGAGCCTACGAGCAGTACTTC
TRBJ1-1 | . | . | TRBV7-2 | CASSPPDRNTEAFF | TGTGCCAGCAGCCCCCCTGACAGGAACACTGAAGCTTTCTTT
TRBJ2-7 | . | . | TRBV7-2 | CASSFGVDYEQYF | TGTGCCAGCAGCTTTGGGGTTGACTACGAGCAGTACTTC
TRBJ1-1 | . | TRBD1 | TRBV19 | CATTPGGMDTEAFF | TGTGCCACCACACCAGGGGGCATGGACACTGAAGCTTTCTTT
TRBJ1-5 | . | TRBD1 | TRBV19 | CASSLGTAYSNQPQHF | TGTGCCAGTAGTCTCGGGACAGCCTATAGCAATCAGCCCCAGCATTTT
TRBJ2-5 | . | TRBD2 | TRBV3-1/TRBV3-2 | CASSQEGGGETQYF | TGTGCCAGCAGCCAAGAGGGGGGGGGAGAGACCCAGTACTTC
TRBJ1-1 | . | . | TRBV19 | CASSMTGLRRNTEAFF | TGTGCCAGTAGTATGACAGGCCTCAGACGGAACACTGAAGCTTTCTTT
TRBJ2-7 | . | TRBD2 | TRBV3-1/TRBV3-2 | CASSQGLAGYTYEQYF | TGTGCCAGCAGCCAAGGGCTAGCGGGTTACACCTACGAGCAGTACTTC
TRBJ2-1 | once | TRBD2 | TRBV7-2 | CASSRDYLSSDEQFF | TGTGCCAGCAGTCGGGACTATCTTTCCTCGGACGAGCAGTTCTTC
TRBJ2-5 | few | . | TRBV4-1 | CASSQPGTEVETQYF | TGCGCCAGCAGCCAGCCCGGGACGGAGGTAGAGACCCAGTACTTC
TRBJ2-2 | . | TRBD1 | TRBV19 | CASSAQGAQAGELFF | TGTGCCAGTAGTGCTCAGGGGGCGCAGGCCGGGGAGCTGTTTTTT
TRBJ2-7 | . | TRBD1 | TRBV19 | CASSTTGRLSSYEQYF | TGTGCCAGTAGTACGACAGGGAGACTGAGCTCCTACGAGCAGTACTTC
TRBJ1-4 | . | TRBD1 | TRBV29-1 | CSVGQGAEKLFF | TGCAGCGTTGGACAGGGGGCGGAAAAACTGTTTTTT
TRBJ2-5 | . | TRBD2 | TRBV11-3 | CASSLVTSGLETQYF | TGTGCCAGCAGCTTAGTGACTAGCGGGCTGGAGACCCAGTACTTC